A selection of T cell receptor beta chains follows, all from one sample in a study of T-cell memory formation after mild COVID-19. Using its own MiXCR run on the 5' RACE reads, TCRdb lists one record per CDR3 protein. Of about 190,000 distinct CDR3 sequences listed, about 17% are singletons. The specimen sequenced was PBMCs or a T cell subset sorted from them (not recorded which). The receptor source for this set is an adult woman who had mild COVID-19 (a few samples of this study predate the infection). Cell type and time point are not known. Both conserved end residues are part of each CDR3. The D gene is left open where the match is weak. Size is stated for part of the rows, as once, few or many counts, or as a class when the clone is expanded.

CDR3nt	CDR3aa	d_gene	abundance	j_gene	v_gene
TGTGCCAGCAGCTTGTGGGGGAATGGCTACACCTTC	CASSLWGNGYTF	NA	NA	TRBJ1-2	TRBV5-4
TGTGCCAGCAGCCAAGCTACCGGGACGAGCACAGATACGCAGTATTTT	CASSQATGTSTDTQYF	NA	NA	TRBJ2-3	TRBV4-2
TGTGCCAGCAGCCTGGGAAGGGGTGCGAGTGAAAAACTGTTTTTT	CASSLGRGASEKLFF	NA	NA	TRBJ1-4	TRBV7-9
TGCGCCAGCAGCCTCGTAGGGGGGGCCATGAACACTGAAGCTTTCTTT	CASSLVGGAMNTEAFF	NA	few	TRBJ1-1	TRBV5-1
TGCGCCAGCAGCCAAGTTTGGGCGAACACTGAAGCTTTCTTT	CASSQVWANTEAFF	NA	NA	TRBJ1-1	TRBV4-1
TGTGCCAGCAGCGGGGGACTAGCGGGAGGCCGCACAGATACGCAGTATTTT	CASSGGLAGGRTDTQYF	TRBD2	NA	TRBJ2-3	TRBV7-6
TGCAGTGCTAGGAAAGAGACCCAGTACTTC	CSARKETQYF	NA	few	TRBJ2-5	TRBV20-1
TGTGCCAGCAGCATAGCCGGGACAGGGATAGCTGAAGCTTTCTTT	CASSIAGTGIAEAFF	TRBD1	few	TRBJ1-1	TRBV7-9
TGTGCTAGTGGTTTGACACAGGGGGCGGTCACCGGGGAGCTGTTTTTT	CASGLTQGAVTGELFF	TRBD1	few	TRBJ2-2	TRBV12-5
TGTGCCACCAGTGATGGGATGGGGAGTTCAGCTTTCTTT	CATSDGMGSSAFF	NA	few	TRBJ1-1	TRBV24-1
TGCGCCAGCAGCTTGGCGGACCGGGACCGAGATACGCAGTATTTT	CASSLADRDRDTQYF	NA	few	TRBJ2-3	TRBV5-1
TGTGCCAGCAGTTACCCCGGGACAGACTATGGCTACACCTTC	CASSYPGTDYGYTF	TRBD1	few	TRBJ1-2	TRBV6-6
TGTGCCAGCAGCGCCAGGAGCTCCTACGAGCAGTACTTC	CASSARSSYEQYF	NA	few	TRBJ2-7	TRBV5-6
TGTGCCAGCAGCTGGGACAGGGAGAGCTCCTATAATTCACCCCTCCACTTT	CASSWDRESSYNSPLHF	TRBD1	NA	TRBJ1-6	TRBV11-2
TGTGCCAGCAGCTTAGCGCCACAGGGGGCGTACGAGCAGTACTTC	CASSLAPQGAYEQYF	TRBD1	NA	TRBJ2-7	TRBV7-2
TGTGCCAGCAGCTTGGATACAGGGAGGACAGATACGCAGTATTTT	CASSLDTGRTDTQYF	NA	NA	TRBJ2-3	TRBV5-5
TGTGCCAGCAGGCCCCGACTAGCGGGGTCGGGGGAGCTGTTTTTT	CASRPRLAGSGELFF	TRBD2	NA	TRBJ2-2	TRBV7-3
TGTGCCAGCAGCTTACAGGGGGCGCCTGGCTACACCTTC	CASSLQGAPGYTF	TRBD1	few	TRBJ1-2	TRBV5-4
TGTGCCAGCAGTGAATTGAAGCTATTGATAGGCAGGGTTCACTTCCAGCCCCAGCATTTT	CASSELKLLIGRVHFQPQHF	NA	few	TRBJ1-5	TRBV25-1
TGTGCCACCGGGAACAATCAGCCCCAGCATTTT	CATGNNQPQHF	NA	NA	TRBJ1-5	TRBV10-3
TGTGCCAGCAGCTTACAGGGGGGCACCAATCAGCCCCAGCATTTT	CASSLQGGTNQPQHF	TRBD1	NA	TRBJ1-5	TRBV7-2
TGTGCCAGCAGTGAAGTCGGGCAGGGGCGAGTTGGCTACACCTTC	CASSEVGQGRVGYTF	NA	NA	TRBJ1-2	TRBV25-1
TGTGCCAGCAGCCAATCCGGGAGAAATTCACCCCTCCACTTT	CASSQSGRNSPLHF	NA	NA	TRBJ1-6	TRBV16
TGCAGTGCCCAGCGGGGGGGCACTACCAATGAGCAGTTCTTC	CSAQRGGTTNEQFF	TRBD2	few	TRBJ2-1	TRBV20-1
TGTGCCTGGAGCGGGACCTACGAGCAGTACTTC	CAWSGTYEQYF	NA	NA	TRBJ2-7	TRBV30
TGTGCCAGCAGCCAAGTCGGGGATCTGACGGGCTCTGATGGCTACACCTTC	CASSQVGDLTGSDGYTF	NA	NA	TRBJ1-2	TRBV4-2
TGCAGCGTGAGGGGATCCTACGAGCAGTACTTC	CSVRGSYEQYF	NA	few	TRBJ2-7	TRBV29-1
TGTGCCAGCAGTTTGGACGGAGGGAGAGAGACCCAGTACTTC	CASSLDGGRETQYF	NA	NA	TRBJ2-5	TRBV27
TGCGCCAGCAGCGCGGATGGTAGTGGCTACACCTTC	CASSADGSGYTF	NA	NA	TRBJ1-2	TRBV5-1
TGTGCCAGCAGTGTCGGGACAGCGGCAGATACGCAGTATTTT	CASSVGTAADTQYF	TRBD1	few	TRBJ2-3	TRBV25-1
TGTGCCAGCTCACCACGTACCGACAGGGGGCGCCCCTATGGCTACACCTTC	CASSPRTDRGRPYGYTF	TRBD1	NA	TRBJ1-2	TRBV18
TGCGCCAGCAGCTTGGGATTGATCTCTGGAAACACCATATATTTT	CASSLGLISGNTIYF	NA	NA	TRBJ1-3	TRBV5-1
TGTGCCAGCAGTTTGAGAGGAAACGAGCAGTACTTC	CASSLRGNEQYF	NA	few	TRBJ2-7	TRBV12-3/TRBV12-4
TGTGCCAGCAGCAAAGGAGCAGGCCGCTCCTACGAGCAGTACTTC	CASSKGAGRSYEQYF	NA	NA	TRBJ2-7	TRBV21-1
TGCGCCAGCAGCCAGACTAGCGGGGCCCCCTACGAGCAGTACTTC	CASSQTSGAPYEQYF	TRBD2	NA	TRBJ2-7	TRBV4-1
TGTGCCACCAGTAGACTGCACAATGAGCAGTTCTTC	CATSRLHNEQFF	NA	few	TRBJ2-1	TRBV24-1
TGTGCCAGCAGCTCGCTAGCGGGAGGGCCCTACGAGCAGTACTTC	CASSSLAGGPYEQYF	TRBD2	NA	TRBJ2-7	TRBV5-4